Detailed here is one T cell receptor beta chain. The antigen remains undetermined. Assayed TCR templates numbered about 10^5 for each sample. Measured with immunoSEQ multiplex PCR; TCRdb has only the in-frame clones, and not every one. The sample includes about 80,000 clones, around 95% seen only once; the top ten take 15% to 20%. Germline loops: CDR1 SGHVS, CDR2 FNYEAQ. The CDR3 spans 16 residues. V was pared by 5 bases and J by 0 bases, with 9 bases of the junction left unmatched. This specimen belongs to a study of siplizumab effects on memory and regulatory T cells. Study conclusions and caveats: Proliferating Tregs taken from siplizumab cultures were not shown to have a confirmed suppressive function. An assignable naive or memory phenotype was lacking in roughly 80-97% of proliferating CD4+ or CD8+ clones.

The chain couples TRBV7-6 to TRBJ2-7; 8 nucleotides agree with TRBD2. The sequenced material came from CD8+ T cells sorted from blood. This clonotype was sampled from a human donor in good health. The DNA of the CDR3 is TGTGCCAGCAGCGCCGAGACTAGCGCGTACTCCTACGAGCAGTACTTC. Translating it yields CASSAETSAYSYEQYF.